This T cell receptor (beta chain) was found in a study of beta chain features in type 1 diabetes. Overall study results and limits: Whether TCRB rearrangement is influenced by HLA type was left unresolved in this analysis. Highly expressing activated T cells could be over-counted with a cDNA template. VDJ junctions from patients with type 1 diabetes contained fewer insertions and more deletions.

The CDR3 is made up of 13 amino acids. The V gene lost 8 bases and the J gene lost 7 bases, with 17 bases spanning the gap. The V gene's germline CDR1 is MDHEN and CDR2 SYDVKM. Expressed TCRB transcripts were sequenced, since all the RNA that had been isolated was reverse transcribed. Sequenced naive, central memory and regulatory T cell samples produced an average of approximately 3.8 million reads. Method: immunoSEQ multiplex PCR; TCRdb's copy keeps in-frame clones and lacks some. The data show over 350,000 clones, with about 15% seen just once and about 0.02% held by the top ten. A note on this clone: The target antigen is unknown.

The sequence came from a woman under 30 in good health. The chain joins TRBV28 to TRBJ1-1; D unresolved. Specimen: naive CD4+ T cells from blood. The CDR3 DNA is TGTGCCAGCCTCGATTGGCCGAAAAGTGAAGCTTTCTTT. Translated: CASLDWPKSEAFF.